The clone carrying this TCR beta chain has more than one count but fewer than ten. The sample belongs to a study of T cells after yellow fever vaccination. TCRdb re-called the 5' RACE reads through MiXCR, storing one row per CDR3 protein. The sample lists about 360,000 distinct CDR3 sequences; around 6.5% were seen once. CDR3 length: 14 amino acids. Germline CDR1 reads ENHRY; CDR2 reads SYGVKD. The ends lost 5 bases at V and 3 bases at J; junction bases unmatched: 4. The source material was PBMCs, sampled 5 days after the yellow fever booster vaccination. The origin of this receptor is a man aged 25-45 years who received the YFV17D yellow fever vaccine. The V call is TRBV10-3, the J call TRBJ1-5, with 7 nucleotides matching TRBD1. In nucleotides, the CDR3 is TGTGCCATCAGTATTGACAGGGACAATCAGCCCCAGCATTTT. Its protein product is CAISIDRDNQPQHF.